The 8 T cell receptor beta chains given below trace back to one sample, sequenced in a study of CD8 T cells in ankylosing spondylitis. TCRdb fed the 5' RACE reads into MiXCR, producing one record per CDR3 protein. The repertoire consists of some 350,000 distinct CDR3 sequences, with over 12% occurring once and the leading ten covering 1.1%. What was sequenced was blood, either unsorted or a sorted T cell fraction (not recorded which). The receptors here all came from a male donor with ankylosing spondylitis or in good health (not recorded which).

The CDR3 bases are TGTGCCAGCAGCTTAGATGGGACAGTTAACTATGGCTACACCTTC. It translates to CASSLDGTVNYGYTF. J is TRBJ1-2 and V is TRBV11-2, with 7 bases identical to TRBD1. The germline gives CDR1 SGHAT, CDR2 FQNNGV. V dropped 0 bases and J dropped 1; count of bases not matched to a gene: 2. This CDR3 is built from 15 residues.

This clonotype was counted between two and nine times. One junction end disagrees with the germline gene, perhaps due to a read error. This rearrangement joins TRBV10-3 to TRBJ2-3, with D unclear. This CDR3 region has 13 residues. Germline V gives CDR1 ENHRY, CDR2 SYGVKD. The CDR3 loop is CAISQSLGDTQYF. CDR3 bases: TGTGCCATCAGTCAGTCCCTGGGAGATACGCAGTATTTT.

This clonotype was seen a few times. V gene TRBV7-9 combines with J gene TRBJ2-3; D is unresolved. From germline, CDR1 is SEHNR and CDR2 FQNEAQ (reference sequence). Between the trimmed V and J ends, which lost 0 bases and 2 bases, there was a span of 12 bases. The CDR3 is 16 amino acids. CDR3 nucleotides: TGTGCCAGCAGCTTAGCGGGGTCGTATATCACAGATACGCAGTATTTT. It specifies CASSLAGSYITDTQYF.

The rearrangement joins TRBV20-1 to TRBJ2-3, with unresolved D. Looked up from germline, CDR1 is DFQATT and CDR2 is SNEGSKA (reference sequence). The CDR3 has 14 residues. Trimming pared 5 bases from V and 0 bases from J, leaving 12 bases between. This CDR3 is CSAQLAASTDTQYF. The CDR3 nucleotides read TGCAGTGCTCAATTAGCTGCTAGCACAGATACGCAGTATTTT.

This chain joins TRBV12-3 or TRBV12-4 and TRBJ2-7; 8 bases match TRBD1. The trim removed 5 bases at V and 3 bases at J, leaving 9 bases unmatched. CDR3 length equals 15 residues. The CDR3 sequence is CASSPGTGKIYEQYF. Written as DNA, the CDR3 is TGTGCCAGCAGTCCTGGGACAGGCAAGATCTACGAGCAGTACTTC.

This clonotype was observed a few times. The chain couples TRBV5-1 to TRBJ2-1, with 7 positions matching TRBD1. The CDR3 length is 13 residues. CDR1 is SGHRS, CDR2 YFSETQ, per germline. Trimming cost V 3 bases and J 6 bases; bases outside gene matches: 3. The DNA for the CDR3 is TGCGCCAGCAGCTCGACAGGGACCAATGAGCAGTTCTTC. Its protein product is CASSSTGTNEQFF.

This clonotype has a count of ten or more. The chain couples TRBV29-1 to TRBJ2-1, with TRBD1 as a possible D gene (6 bases). The CDR3 is 15 amino acids. V lost 1 base and J 7 bases, leaving 17 bases between the germline ends. Germline loops: CDR1 SQVTM, CDR2 ANQGSEA. The DNA for the CDR3 is TGCAGCGTTGAAGTACACGCAGGGCAGGGGAATGAGCAGTTCTTC. Translated, it gives CSVEVHAGQGNEQFF.

The table lists this clonotype with a few counts. V is TRBV6-2 or TRBV6-3 and J is TRBJ2-1, with 12 bases lining up with TRBD2. Germline V gene data show CDR1 as MNHEY and CDR2 as SVGEGT. The V and J ends lost 6 bases and 1 base, in that order; junction bases with no gene match: 10. This CDR3 region has 18 residues. The CDR3 nucleotides read TGTGCCAGCAGCTCTCCACTAGCGGGGGGTCGATCCTACAATGAGCAGTTCTTC. This translates into CASSSPLAGGRSYNEQFF.